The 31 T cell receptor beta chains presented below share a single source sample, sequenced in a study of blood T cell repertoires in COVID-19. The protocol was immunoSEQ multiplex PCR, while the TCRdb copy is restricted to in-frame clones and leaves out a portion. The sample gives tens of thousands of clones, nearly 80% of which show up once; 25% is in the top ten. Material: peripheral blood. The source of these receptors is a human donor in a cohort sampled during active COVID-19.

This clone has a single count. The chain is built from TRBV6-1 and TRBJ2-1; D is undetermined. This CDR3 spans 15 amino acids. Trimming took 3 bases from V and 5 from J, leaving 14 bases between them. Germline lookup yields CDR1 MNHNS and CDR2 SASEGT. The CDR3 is CASSDGLSRDNEQFF. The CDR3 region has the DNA TGTGCCAGCAGTGACGGTCTCTCCCGGGACAATGAGCAGTTCTTC.

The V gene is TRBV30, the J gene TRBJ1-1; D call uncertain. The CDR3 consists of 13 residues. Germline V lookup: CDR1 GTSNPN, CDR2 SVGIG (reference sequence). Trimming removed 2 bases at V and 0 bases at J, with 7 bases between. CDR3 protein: CAWSFTLNTEAFF. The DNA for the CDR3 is TGTGCCTGGAGTTTTACATTGAACACTGAAGCTTTCTTT.

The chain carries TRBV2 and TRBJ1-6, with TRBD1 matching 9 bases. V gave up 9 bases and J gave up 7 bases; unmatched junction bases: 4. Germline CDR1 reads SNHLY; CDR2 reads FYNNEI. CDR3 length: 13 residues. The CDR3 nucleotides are TGTGCCAGAGAGGACAGGGGAAATTCACCCCTCCACTTT. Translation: CAREDRGNSPLHF.

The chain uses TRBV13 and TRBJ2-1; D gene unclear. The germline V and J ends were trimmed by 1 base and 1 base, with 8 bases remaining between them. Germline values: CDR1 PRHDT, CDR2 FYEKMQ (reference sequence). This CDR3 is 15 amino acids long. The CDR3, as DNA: TGTGCCAGCAGCTTAGATTTGCGGTCCTACAATGAGCAGTTCTTC. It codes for CASSLDLRSYNEQFF.

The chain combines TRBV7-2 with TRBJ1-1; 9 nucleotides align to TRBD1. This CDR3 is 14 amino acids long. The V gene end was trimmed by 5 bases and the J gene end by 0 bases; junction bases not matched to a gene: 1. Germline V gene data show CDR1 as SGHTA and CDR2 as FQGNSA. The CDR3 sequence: CASSRDRVNTEAFF. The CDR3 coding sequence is TGTGCCAGCAGCCGGGACAGGGTGAACACTGAAGCTTTCTTT. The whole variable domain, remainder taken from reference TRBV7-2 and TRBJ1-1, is GAGVSQSPSNKVTEKGKDVELRCDPISGHTALYWYRQSLGQGLEFLIYFQGNSAPDKSGLPSDRFSAERTGGSVSTLTIQRTQQEDSAVYLCASSRDRVNTEAFFGQGTRLTVV.

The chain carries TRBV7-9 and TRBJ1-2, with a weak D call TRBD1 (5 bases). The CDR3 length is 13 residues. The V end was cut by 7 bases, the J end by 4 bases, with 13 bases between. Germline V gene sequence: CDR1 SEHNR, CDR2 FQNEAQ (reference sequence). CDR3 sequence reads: CASNGGLSYGYTF. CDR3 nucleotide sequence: TGTGCCAGCAATGGGGGACTGAGCTATGGCTACACCTTC.

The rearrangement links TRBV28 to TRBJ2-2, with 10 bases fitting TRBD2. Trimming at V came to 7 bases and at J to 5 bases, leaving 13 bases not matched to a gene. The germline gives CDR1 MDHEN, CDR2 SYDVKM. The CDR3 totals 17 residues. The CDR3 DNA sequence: TGTGCCAGCACACCCGGGGGGGGACTAGCGCGTACCGGGGAGCTGTTTTTT. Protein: CASTPGGGLARTGELFF.

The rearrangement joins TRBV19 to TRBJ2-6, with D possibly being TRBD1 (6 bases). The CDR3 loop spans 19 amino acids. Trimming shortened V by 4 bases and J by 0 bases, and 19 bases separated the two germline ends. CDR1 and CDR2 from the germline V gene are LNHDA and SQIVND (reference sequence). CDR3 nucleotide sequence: TGTGCCAGTAGTAAACAACCGGGACAAATTCGCTCTGGGGCCAACGTCCTGACTTTC. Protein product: CASSKQPGQIRSGANVLTF.

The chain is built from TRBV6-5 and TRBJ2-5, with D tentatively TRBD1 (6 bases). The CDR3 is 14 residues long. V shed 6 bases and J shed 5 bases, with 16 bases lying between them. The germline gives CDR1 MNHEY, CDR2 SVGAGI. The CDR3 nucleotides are TGTGCCAGCAGCAAACAGGGAGCCCCCGAGACCCAGTACTTC. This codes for CASSKQGAPETQYF.

CDR3 region: CASSLALTTYGYTF. The CDR3 DNA sequence: TGTGCCAGCAGCTTAGCCCTCACGACTTATGGCTACACCTTC. V and J are TRBV7-2 and TRBJ1-2; D remains ambiguous. The CDR3 length is 14 residues. V was clipped by 0 bases and J by 5 bases, with 10 bases between them. Germline lookup yields CDR1 SGHTA and CDR2 FQGNSA.

CDR3 loop: CSVATSGGPQETQYF. CDR3 in DNA: TGCAGCGTTGCGACTAGCGGGGGGCCCCAAGAGACCCAGTACTTC. V gene TRBV29-1 combines with J gene TRBJ2-5, with 13 bases that match TRBD2. Germline V gene sequence: CDR1 SQVTM, CDR2 ANQGSEA. V lost 4 bases and J lost 1; bases outside the gene matches: 3. The CDR3 loop spans 15 amino acids.

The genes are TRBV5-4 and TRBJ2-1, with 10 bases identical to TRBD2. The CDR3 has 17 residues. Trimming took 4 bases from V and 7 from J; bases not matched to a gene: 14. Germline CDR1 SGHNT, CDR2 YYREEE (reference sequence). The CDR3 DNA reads TGTGCCAGCAGCCCCGGGGGGGGAGCGGGAGGGCCGAATGAGCAGTTCTTC. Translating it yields CASSPGGGAGGPNEQFF.

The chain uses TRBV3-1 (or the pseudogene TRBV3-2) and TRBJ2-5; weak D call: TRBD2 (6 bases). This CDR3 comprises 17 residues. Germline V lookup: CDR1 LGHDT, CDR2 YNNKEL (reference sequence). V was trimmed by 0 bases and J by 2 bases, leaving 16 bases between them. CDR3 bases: TGTGCCAGCAGCCAAGAGTTGAGGTTCGGAGGGCAAGAGACCCAGTACTTC. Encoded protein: CASSQELRFGGQETQYF.

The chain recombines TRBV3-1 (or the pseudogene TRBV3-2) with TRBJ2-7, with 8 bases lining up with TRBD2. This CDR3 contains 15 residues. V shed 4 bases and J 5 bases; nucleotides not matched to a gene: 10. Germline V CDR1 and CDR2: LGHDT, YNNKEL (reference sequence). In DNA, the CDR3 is TGTGCCAGCAGCCTACTGGGTAGCGGGGCCCACGAGCAGTACTTC. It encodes CASSLLGSGAHEQYF.

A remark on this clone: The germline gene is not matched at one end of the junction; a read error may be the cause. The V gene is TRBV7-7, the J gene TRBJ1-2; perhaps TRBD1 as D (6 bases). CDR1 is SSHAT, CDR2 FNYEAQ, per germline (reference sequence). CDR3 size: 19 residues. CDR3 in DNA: TGTGCTAGCAGTCAACTAGGGGGGGCAGGCGACGGTCTAAACTATGGCTACACCTTC. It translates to CASSQLGGAGDGLNYGYTF.

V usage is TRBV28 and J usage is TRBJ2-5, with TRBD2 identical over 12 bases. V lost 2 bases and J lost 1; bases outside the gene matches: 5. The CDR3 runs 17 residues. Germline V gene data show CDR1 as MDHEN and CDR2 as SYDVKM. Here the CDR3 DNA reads TGTGCCAGCAGTTTAAACCCTAGCGGGGGGGTCCAAGAGACCCAGTACTTC. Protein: CASSLNPSGGVQETQYF. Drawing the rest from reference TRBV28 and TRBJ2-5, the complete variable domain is DVKVTQSSRYLVKRTGEKVFLECVQDMDHENMFWYRQDPGLGLRLIYFSYDVKMKEKGDIPEGYSVSREKKERFSLILESASTNQTSMYLCASSLNPSGGVQETQYFGPGTRLLVL.

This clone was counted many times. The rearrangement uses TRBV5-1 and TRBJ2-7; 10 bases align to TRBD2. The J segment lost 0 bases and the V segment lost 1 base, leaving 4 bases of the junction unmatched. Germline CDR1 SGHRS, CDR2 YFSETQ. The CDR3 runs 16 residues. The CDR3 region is CASSLTSGASSYEQYF. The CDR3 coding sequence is TGCGCCAGCAGCTTGACTAGCGGGGCCAGCTCCTACGAGCAGTACTTC.

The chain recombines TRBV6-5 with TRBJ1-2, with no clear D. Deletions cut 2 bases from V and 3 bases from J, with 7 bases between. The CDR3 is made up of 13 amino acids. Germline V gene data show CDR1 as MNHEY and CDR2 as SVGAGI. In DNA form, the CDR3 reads TGTGCCAGCAGTTACCGGGGATACTATGGCTACACCTTC. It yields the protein CASSYRGYYGYTF.

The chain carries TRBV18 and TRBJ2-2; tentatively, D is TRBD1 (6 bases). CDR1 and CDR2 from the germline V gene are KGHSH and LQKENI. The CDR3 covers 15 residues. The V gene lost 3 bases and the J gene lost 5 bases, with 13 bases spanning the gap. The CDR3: CASSPTGTRTGELFF. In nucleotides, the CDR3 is TGTGCCAGCTCACCTACAGGGACGCGAACCGGGGAGCTGTTTTTT.

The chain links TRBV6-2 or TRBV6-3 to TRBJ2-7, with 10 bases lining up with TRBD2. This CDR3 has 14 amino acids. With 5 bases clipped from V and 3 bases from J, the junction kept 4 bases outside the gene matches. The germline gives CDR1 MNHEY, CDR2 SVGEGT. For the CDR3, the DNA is TGTGCCAGCAGTCTCGCTAGCGGGGGCTACGAGCAGTACTTC. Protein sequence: CASSLASGGYEQYF.

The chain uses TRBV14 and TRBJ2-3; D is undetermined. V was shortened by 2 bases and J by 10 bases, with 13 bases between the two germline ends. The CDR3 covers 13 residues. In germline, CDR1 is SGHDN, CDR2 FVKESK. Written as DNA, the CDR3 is TGTGCCAGCAGCCAAAACTTAGCTGATGCGCAGTATTTT. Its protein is CASSQNLADAQYF.

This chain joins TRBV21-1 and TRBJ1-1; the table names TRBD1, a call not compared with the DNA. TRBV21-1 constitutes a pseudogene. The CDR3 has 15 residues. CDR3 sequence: CASSHRDRLYTEAFF. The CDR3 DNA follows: TGTGCCAGCAGCCACCGGGACAGGCTCTACACTGAAGCTTTCTTT.

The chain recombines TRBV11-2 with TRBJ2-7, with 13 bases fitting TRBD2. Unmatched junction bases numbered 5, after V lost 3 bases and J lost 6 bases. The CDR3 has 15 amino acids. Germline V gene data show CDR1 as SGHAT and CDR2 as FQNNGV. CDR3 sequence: CASSFGTSGVSEQYF. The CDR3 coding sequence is TGTGCCAGCAGCTTCGGGACTAGCGGGGTCTCCGAGCAGTACTTC.

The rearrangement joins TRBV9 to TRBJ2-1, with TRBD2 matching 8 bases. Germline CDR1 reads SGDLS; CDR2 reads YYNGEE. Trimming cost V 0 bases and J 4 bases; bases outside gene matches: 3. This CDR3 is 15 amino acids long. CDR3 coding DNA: TGTGCCAGCAGCGTAGCGGGGGGGGGATACAATGAGCAGTTCTTC. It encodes CASSVAGGGYNEQFF.

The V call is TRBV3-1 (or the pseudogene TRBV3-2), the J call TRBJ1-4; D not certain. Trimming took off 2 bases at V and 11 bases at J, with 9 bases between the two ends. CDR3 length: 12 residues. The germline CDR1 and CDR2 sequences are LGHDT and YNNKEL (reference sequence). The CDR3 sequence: CASSQNPEKLFF. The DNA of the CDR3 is TGTGCCAGCAGCCAAAATCCCGAGAAACTGTTTTTT.

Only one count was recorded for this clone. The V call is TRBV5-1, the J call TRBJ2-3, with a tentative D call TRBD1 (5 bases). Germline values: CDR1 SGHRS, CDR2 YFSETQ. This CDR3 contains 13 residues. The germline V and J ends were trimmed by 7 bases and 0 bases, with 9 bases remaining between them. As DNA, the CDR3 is TGCGCCAGCGGCGACAGAAGCACAGATACGCAGTATTTT. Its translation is CASGDRSTDTQYF.

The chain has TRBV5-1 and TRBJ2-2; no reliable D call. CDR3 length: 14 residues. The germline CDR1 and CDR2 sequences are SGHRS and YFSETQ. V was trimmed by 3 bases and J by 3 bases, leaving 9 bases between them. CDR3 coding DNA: TGCGCCAGCAGCTCCGACGGAGACACCGGGGAGCTGTTTTTT. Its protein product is CASSSDGDTGELFF.

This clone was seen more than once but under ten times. CDR3 region: CASSPIWTVQSYNEQFF. CDR3 bases: TGTGCCAGCAGCCCGATATGGACAGTACAGTCCTACAATGAGCAGTTCTTC. The J gene is TRBJ2-1, the V gene TRBV7-9; tentative D call: TRBD1 (6 bases). Germline V gene sequence: CDR1 SEHNR, CDR2 FQNEAQ (reference sequence). V lost 5 bases, J lost 1 base, and 18 bases lay in between. This CDR3 is 17 amino acids long.

The CDR3 DNA reads TGTGCCAGCAGTGAACCCAGACAGGGGGCGGCCGGGGAGCTGTTTTTT. Protein: CASSEPRQGAAGELFF. The rearrangement links TRBV25-1 to TRBJ2-2, with 10 bases aligning to TRBD1. V shed 2 bases and J 6 bases; nucleotides not matched to a gene: 6. The CDR3 runs to 16 residues. The germline gives CDR1 MGHDK, CDR2 SYGVNS.

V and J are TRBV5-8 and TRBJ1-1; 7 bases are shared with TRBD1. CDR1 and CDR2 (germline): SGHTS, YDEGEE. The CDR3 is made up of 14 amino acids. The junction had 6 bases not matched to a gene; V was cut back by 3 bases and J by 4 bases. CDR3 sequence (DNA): TGTGCCAGCAGCTCGGGACAGTTACTCACTGAAGCTTTCTTT. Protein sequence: CASSSGQLLTEAFF.

CDR3 nucleotides: TGTGCCATCAGCCTAGGACAGGGCGCGGAGACCCAGTACTTC. Translation: CAISLGQGAETQYF. This chain connects TRBV10-3 to TRBJ2-5; 8 nucleotides line up with TRBD1. V gave up 6 bases and J gave up 5 bases; unmatched junction bases: 8. Germline V gives CDR1 ENHRY, CDR2 SYGVKD. This CDR3 is 14 amino acids long.